Shown below are 25 T cell receptor beta chains from a single sample sequenced in a study of molecular identifiers for immune sequencing clone quantification. TCRdb processed the PCR reads anew with MiXCR; each CDR3 protein has one entry. The table records about half a million distinct CDR3 sequences, around 21% of them present only once. The sample was naive CD8+ T cells from blood, with Jurkat cell RNA spiked in. Subset denoted: FACS-sorted CD8+CD4-CCR7+CD45RA+ naive T cells. The origin of the receptors is a human donor in good health. Some libraries in this study had Jurkat cell RNA spiked in.

A few counts support this clonotype. The V call is TRBV27, the J call TRBJ1-1; D remains unclear. The CDR3 is 14 amino acids. V was trimmed by 6 bases and J by 6 bases, leaving 17 bases between them. Per germline, CDR1 MNHEY and CDR2 SMNVEV (reference sequence). The CDR3 DNA reads as TGTGCCAGCAGGGACCTAGGGATTTATGCTGAAGCTTTCTTT. Translated: CASRDLGIYAEAFF.

The genes are TRBV5-3 and TRBJ2-7, with TRBD1 matching 11 bases. TRBV5-3 is an ORF, with its function uncertain. With V trimmed by 8 bases and J by 5 bases, 12 bases remained unmatched. This CDR3 has 15 amino acids. The chain's CDR3 is CASSIGRTGGHEQYF. In DNA form, the CDR3 reads TGTGCCAGCAGCATAGGTCGGACAGGGGGCCACGAGCAGTACTTC.

The chain carries TRBV27 and TRBJ2-7; perhaps TRBD2 as D (5 bases). The germline V gene has CDR1 MNHEY and CDR2 SMNVEV (reference sequence). V gave up 0 bases and J gave up 9 bases, with 12 bases separating them. The CDR3 has 13 amino acids. The CDR3 sequence: CASSLSSRGGQYF. CDR3 sequence (DNA): TGTGCCAGCAGTTTATCAAGTCGGGGTGGGCAGTACTTC.

J is TRBJ2-7 and V is TRBV7-9; TRBD2 is a possible D gene (5 bases). The CDR3 runs to 17 residues. V dropped 5 bases and J dropped 0 bases, with 20 bases sitting between them. CDR1 and CDR2 from the germline V gene are SEHNR and FQNEAQ (reference sequence). The CDR3, as DNA: TGTGCCAGCAGCAAAGACAAGGCTGGACTGAGCTCCTACGAGCAGTACTTC. Its protein product is CASSKDKAGLSSYEQYF.

This clonotype was found a few times. In this CDR3 the conserved last residue, phenylalanine or tryptophan, is missing, so a read error is likely. The chain is built from TRBV7-2 and TRBJ2-3; 9 bases match TRBD2. Germline CDR1 is SGHTA and CDR2 is FQGNSA. This CDR3 is built from 18 residues. The V gene end was trimmed by 4 bases and the J gene end by 2 bases; junction bases not matched to a gene: 13. The CDR3 reads CASSSFSGRYWTTDTQYS. As DNA, the CDR3 is TGTGCCAGCAGCTCTTTCAGCGGGAGGTATTGGACCACAGATACGCAGTATTCT.

In its sample, this clonotype was seen many times. The V gene is TRBV24-1, the J gene TRBJ2-7; D not resolved. This CDR3 has 15 amino acids. Trimming took off 3 bases at V and 2 bases at J, with 13 bases between the two ends. Looked up from germline, CDR1 is KGHDR and CDR2 is SFDVKD. Written as DNA, the CDR3 is TGTGCCACCAGTGATAAACGCGGTAACCCCTACGAGCAGTACTTC. It translates to CATSDKRGNPYEQYF.

The chain joins TRBV19 to TRBJ2-1, with 10 bases that match TRBD1. V shed 3 bases, J shed 5 bases, and the junction held 7 bases outside the gene matches. Germline CDR1 and CDR2: LNHDA and SQIVND (reference sequence). This CDR3 is 16 amino acids long. The CDR3, as DNA: TGTGCCAGTAGTATCGGACAGGGGGAAAAGGACAATGAGCAGTTCTTC. Its translation: CASSIGQGEKDNEQFF.

The chain uses TRBV29-1 and TRBJ2-7; 8 nucleotides line up with TRBD2. Losses at the gene ends were 2 bases for V and 1 base for J; bases not matched to a gene: 10. The CDR3 length is 16 residues. Germline lookup yields CDR1 SQVTM and CDR2 ANQGSEA. CDR3 amino acids: CSVEYITSGSSYEQYF. The CDR3 nucleotides are TGCAGCGTTGAATATATAACTAGCGGATCGTCCTACGAGCAGTACTTC.

This clonotype was seen only a few times. This chain uses TRBV12-3 or TRBV12-4 with TRBJ2-3, with D hard to call. The CDR3 sequence is 15 residues long. Trimming removed 3 bases from V and 3 bases from J, with 13 bases in between. CDR3 protein: CASSFGPISTDTQYF. The CDR3 region has the DNA TGTGCCAGCAGTTTCGGGCCGATATCAACAGATACGCAGTATTTT.

This clonotype showed up just a few times. The chain employs TRBV6-5 and TRBJ2-2; 7 nucleotides line up with TRBD1. The germline CDR1 and CDR2 sequences are MNHEY and SVGAGI. The CDR3 length is 15 residues. The J segment lost 7 bases and the V segment lost 5 bases, leaving 10 bases of the junction unmatched. DNA of the CDR3: TGTGCCAGCAGTCAACCGGGACAGCCGAGCGGGGAGCTGTTTTTT. It translates to CASSQPGQPSGELFF.

This clonotype was found many times. The chain links TRBV9 to TRBJ2-3; TRBD2 is a possible D gene (7 bases). Germline CDR1 SGDLS, CDR2 YYNGEE. Trimming cost V 4 bases and J 6 bases, with 18 bases left between them. The CDR3 spans 15 residues. The CDR3 sequence: CASSSPGGWGDTQYF. The CDR3, as DNA: TGTGCCAGCAGCTCTCCGGGGGGCTGGGGGGATACGCAGTATTTT.

This clonotype occurred a few times. The chain joins TRBV5-5 to TRBJ1-6; D call uncertain. Germline CDR1 is SGHKS and CDR2 is YYEKEE (reference sequence). This CDR3 is built from 17 residues. V was clipped by 0 bases and J by 0 bases, with 10 bases between them. For the CDR3, the DNA is TGTGCCAGCAGCTTGGTGGAGGACCCCTCCTATAATTCACCCCTCCACTTT. It translates to CASSLVEDPSYNSPLHF.

This clonotype was seen many times. The V and J genes are TRBV30 and TRBJ2-2, with 7 bases lining up with TRBD2. The V gene's germline CDR1 is GTSNPN and CDR2 SVGIG (reference sequence). There are 15 residues in the CDR3. V lost 2 bases, J lost 5 bases, and 8 bases stayed unmatched. The CDR3, as DNA: TGTGCCTGGAGTCTATGGACTAGTGGGACCGGGGAGCTGTTTTTT. Its translation is CAWSLWTSGTGELFF.

As concerns this clonotype: One end of the junction varies from germline; a read error may be responsible. The chain recombines TRBV3-1 with TRBJ1-4; 7 positions agree with TRBD1. The CDR3 totals 15 residues. Germline V gene lookup returns CDR1 LGHDT and CDR2 YNNKEL (reference sequence). The CDR3 here is CAGSLPRGMGEKLFF. The CDR3 nucleotides read TGTGCCGGCAGCCTCCCCAGGGGGATGGGTGAAAAACTGTTTTTT.

In its sample, this clonotype was seen a few times. The rearrangement joins TRBV6-6 to TRBJ2-1; 12 bases are a match to TRBD2. The CDR3 is 16 residues long. Germline loops: CDR1 MNHNY, CDR2 SVGAGI (reference sequence). The junction had 9 bases not matched to a gene; V was cut back by 6 bases and J by 6 bases. The CDR3: CASSLASGRAGNEQFF. Written as DNA, the CDR3 is TGTGCCAGCAGCCTCGCTAGCGGGAGGGCCGGCAATGAGCAGTTCTTC.

Ten or more counts support this clonotype. This rearrangement joins TRBV7-9 to TRBJ1-1; a weak D match, TRBD1 (6 bases). V lost 3 bases, J lost 8 bases, and 10 bases lay in between. Germline CDR1 reads SEHNR; CDR2 reads FQNEAQ (reference sequence). The CDR3 has 12 residues. Here the CDR3 DNA reads TGTGCCAGCAGCTTCGGACAGCCGGAAGCTTTCTTT. Its translation is CASSFGQPEAFF.

The J gene is TRBJ1-1, the V gene TRBV6-2 or TRBV6-3; D perhaps matches TRBD1 (6 bases). There are 15 residues in the CDR3. V lost 6 bases and J lost 2, with 16 bases in between. CDR1 is MNHEY, CDR2 SVGEGT, per germline. In DNA form, the CDR3 reads TGTGCCAGCAGCCGCCTCAGGGGAACTAACACTGAAGCTTTCTTT. As protein: CASSRLRGTNTEAFF.

This clonotype showed up many times. V gene TRBV4-1 combines with J gene TRBJ1-3; tentatively, D is TRBD1 (6 bases). Germline values: CDR1 MGHRA, CDR2 YSYEKL. The CDR3 runs to 15 residues. Trimming shortened V by 2 bases and J by 0 bases, and 8 bases separated the two germline ends. The CDR3 region is CASSQTGFSGNTIYF. The CDR3 DNA reads TGCGCCAGCAGCCAAACAGGGTTCTCTGGAAACACCATATATTTT.

Ten or more counts support this clonotype. The genes are TRBV7-6 and TRBJ2-7; D is tentatively TRBD1 or TRBD2 (5 bases each). This CDR3 has 13 residues. Trimming removed 0 bases from V and 7 bases from J, with 10 bases in between. Germline CDR1 and CDR2: SGHVS and FNYEAQ. The CDR3 sequence: CASSLAGTAEQYF. In DNA, the CDR3 is TGTGCCAGCAGCTTAGCGGGGACGGCTGAGCAGTACTTC.

The sample holds many counts of this clonotype. The V call is TRBV7-9, the J call TRBJ2-6, with unresolved D. Germline loops: CDR1 SEHNR, CDR2 FQNEAQ (reference sequence). The CDR3 extends over 15 amino acids. The ends were cut back, 4 bases at V and 1 base at J, with 8 bases in the middle. CDR3 in DNA: TGTGCCAGCAGCTCACCGATTTCTGGGGCCAACGTCCTGACTTTC. Translation gives CASSSPISGANVLTF.

This clonotype came up many times. This chain's CDR3 is CASSLYPKAGVVDTQYF. DNA for the CDR3: TGTGCCAGCAGTCTCTACCCCAAAGCGGGAGTGGTAGATACGCAGTATTTT. The chain recombines TRBV28 with TRBJ2-3, with TRBD2 matching over 8 bases. CDR3 length: 17 amino acids. The germline gives CDR1 MDHEN, CDR2 SYDVKM. Trimming at V came to 5 bases and at J to 5 bases, leaving 15 bases not matched to a gene.

The rearrangement links TRBV18 to TRBJ2-7; TRBD2 matches at 8 bases. The J segment lost 2 bases and the V segment lost 4 bases, leaving 7 bases of the junction unmatched. Germline V gene data show CDR1 as KGHSH and CDR2 as LQKENI. This CDR3 spans 15 amino acids. CDR3 region: CASSLATSVPYEQYF. The CDR3 region has the DNA TGTGCCAGCTCACTCGCGACTAGCGTCCCCTACGAGCAGTACTTC.

This clonotype was detected a few times. The V gene is TRBV7-9, the J gene TRBJ2-1, with D possibly being TRBD2 (5 bases). This CDR3 region has 13 residues. Trimming shortened V by 8 bases and J by 3 bases, and 11 bases separated the two germline ends. The V gene's germline CDR1 is SEHNR and CDR2 FQNEAQ (reference sequence). The CDR3 DNA is TGTGCCAGCCTGGAGGCGGACTACAATGAGCAGTTCTTC. Translating it yields CASLEADYNEQFF.

This clonotype was observed at least ten times. The chain joins TRBV24-1 to TRBJ2-2; D not resolved. The CDR3 runs to 14 residues. Germline CDR1 KGHDR, CDR2 SFDVKD. Trimming shortened V by 6 bases and J by 0 bases, and 7 bases separated the two germline ends. CDR3 in amino acids: CATSLRSNTGELFF. The CDR3 DNA follows: TGTGCCACCAGTCTTCGGTCGAACACCGGGGAGCTGTTTTTT.

In this sample, this clonotype turned up many times. The rearrangement joins TRBV29-1 to TRBJ2-5; 7 bases line up with TRBD2. Germline V gene sequence: CDR1 SQVTM, CDR2 ANQGSEA. The CDR3 is made up of 14 amino acids. V lost 6 bases to trimming and J lost 7 bases; unmatched junction nucleotides: 14. DNA of the CDR3: TGCAGCGTGGAAATAGCGGGTTCTTCGGTGACCCAGTACTTC. Protein: CSVEIAGSSVTQYF.